Listed here are 6 T cell receptor beta chains from one sample, sequenced in a study of shared clonotypes between healthy human individuals. The data were produced by immunoSEQ multiplex PCR, yet TCRdb's version contains in-frame clones alone and is incomplete. Of under 1 million clones in the sample, 96% were seen once. In the naive CD8 group, cells lacked CD45RO and were positively selected for CCR7, so terminally differentiated effector memory CD45RA+ cells were left out. The source material was naive CD8+ T cells sorted from blood. Receptors were obtained from a man aged 25 to 40 in good health.

The chain uses TRBV27 and TRBJ2-7, with D perhaps TRBD2 (6 bases). V lost 1 base and J lost 5, with 12 bases in between. This CDR3 comprises 14 residues. Germline CDR1 and CDR2: MNHEY and SMNVEV (reference sequence). Written as DNA, the CDR3 is TGTGCCAGCAGTTTATTTGCGGGAATGGACGAGCAGTACTTC. This sequence encodes CASSLFAGMDEQYF.

J is TRBJ2-7 and V is TRBV11-2; 10 bases align to TRBD1. The CDR3 contains 15 residues. CDR1 SGHAT and CDR2 FQNNGV come from the germline V gene. V lost 5 bases to trimming and J lost 2 bases; unmatched junction nucleotides: 6. CDR3 protein: CASSPGTGETYEQYF. CDR3 sequence (DNA): TGTGCCAGCAGCCCCGGGACAGGGGAAACCTACGAGCAGTACTTC. Using reference TRBV11-2 and TRBJ2-7 for the parts outside the CDR3, the full variable domain is EAGVAQSPRYKIIEKRQSVAFWCNPISGHATLYWYQQILGQGPKLLIQFQNNGVVDDSQLPKDRFSAERLKGVDSTLKIQPAKLEDSAVYLCASSPGTGETYEQYFGPGTRLTVT.

Concerning this clone: Other DNA sequences of this sample code for an identical CDR3. The CDR3 nucleotides are TGTGCCAGCAGCCCACCCGGGGAATACGAGCAGTACTTC. Translated, it gives CASSPPGEYEQYF. V gene TRBV7-9 combines with J gene TRBJ2-7; possibly TRBD2 for D (5 bases). CDR1 is SEHNR, CDR2 FQNEAQ, per germline (reference sequence). The CDR3 totals 13 residues. V dropped 5 bases and J dropped 4 bases, with 12 bases sitting between them.

This clone occurred once. At one boundary the junction diverges from the germline segment, which might be a read error. The chain carries TRBV14 and TRBJ2-5; D is perhaps TRBD1 (6 bases). CDR3 length: 14 amino acids. Germline CDR1 and CDR2: SGHDN and FVKESK. CDR3 sequence: CASSHLGAGDTPYF. The DNA for the CDR3 is TGTGCCAGCAGCCACCTAGGGGCAGGGGACACCCCGTACTTC.

This clone was recorded once. The V and J genes are TRBV7-2 and TRBJ2-1; D might be TRBD1 (5 bases). This CDR3 is built from 15 residues. Between the trimmed V and J ends, which lost 4 bases and 6 bases, there was a span of 16 bases. Per germline, CDR1 SGHTA and CDR2 FQGNSA. Here the CDR3 reads CASSSKVGQVNEQFF. The CDR3 region has the DNA TGTGCCAGCAGCTCCAAGGTGGGGCAGGTCAATGAGCAGTTCTTC. The full variable domain, rest sourced from reference TRBV7-2 and TRBJ2-1, is GAGVSQSPSNKVTEKGKDVELRCDPISGHTALYWYRQSLGQGLEFLIYFQGNSAPDKSGLPSDRFSAERTGGSVSTLTIQRTQQEDSAVYLCASSSKVGQVNEQFFGPGTRLTVL.

V usage is TRBV7-2 and J usage is TRBJ2-5; a weak D match, TRBD2 (5 bases). Germline values: CDR1 SGHTA, CDR2 FQGNSA. This CDR3 is built from 17 residues. Trimming stripped 0 bases from V and 5 bases from J, with 19 bases between. CDR3 sequence: CASSLAVAGPGGETQYF. The CDR3 DNA reads as TGTGCCAGCAGCTTAGCGGTGGCAGGCCCCGGCGGGGAGACCCAGTACTTC.